Each of the 9 T cell receptor beta chains below was sequenced from the same sample in a study of blood T cell repertoires in COVID-19. Method: immunoSEQ multiplex PCR; TCRdb's copy keeps in-frame clones and lacks some. The data show roughly 200,000 clones, with over 70% seen just once and over 6.5% held by the top ten. Sequencing input: peripheral blood. The source of these receptors is a woman aged 35 to 49 with COVID-19, enrolled during active disease.

The chain links TRBV28 to TRBJ1-1, with a tentative D call TRBD1 (5 bases). The CDR3 is 12 residues long. V lost 5 bases and J lost 10, with 14 bases in between. Germline lookup yields CDR1 MDHEN and CDR2 SYDVKM. Written as DNA, the CDR3 is TGTGCCAGCAGTGATACAGGTGCTCCAGCTTTCTTT. Its translation is CASSDTGAPAFF.

V usage is TRBV2 and J usage is TRBJ2-7, with D possibly matching TRBD1 (5 bases). The V gene lost 7 bases and the J gene lost 4 bases, with 14 bases spanning the gap. CDR1 and CDR2 (germline): SNHLY, FYNNEI. The CDR3 has 13 residues. The CDR3 loop reads CASTAAQDYEQYF. The CDR3 nucleotides read TGTGCCAGCACTGCAGCACAGGATTACGAGCAGTACTTC.

This clone occurred a few times. The chain combines TRBV12-3 or TRBV12-4 with TRBJ2-7; 9 bases agree with TRBD2. The CDR3 has 13 residues. The V gene end was trimmed by 6 bases and the J gene end by 1 base; junction bases not matched to a gene: 1. CDR3 protein: CASRTSGSYEQYF. CDR3 DNA sequence: TGTGCCAGCAGGACTAGCGGTTCCTACGAGCAGTACTTC.

The chain uses TRBV10-3 and TRBJ1-1, with TRBD1 as a possible D gene (5 bases). The V and J ends lost 0 bases and 2 bases respectively, with 10 bases between them. The CDR3 contains 15 residues. CDR1 is ENHRY and CDR2 is SYGVKD in the germline V gene. The CDR3 DNA reads as TGTGCCATCAGTGAGTCGCTGACAGCCAACACTGAAGCTTTCTTT. This translates into CAISESLTANTEAFF.

For the CDR3, the DNA is TGTGCCAGCAGCCAAGGGACCGGGACAGGGGATCAGCCCCAGCATTTT. Protein product: CASSQGTGTGDQPQHF. The chain employs TRBV4-2 and TRBJ1-5; 10 nucleotides match TRBD1. This CDR3 has 16 amino acids. The J segment lost 5 bases and the V segment lost 1 base, leaving 5 bases of the junction unmatched. Germline-derived CDR1 and CDR2 are LGHNA and YNFKEQ.

Only one count was recorded for this clone. This rearrangement joins TRBV29-1 to TRBJ1-4; D not resolved. The germline CDR1 and CDR2 sequences are SQVTM and ANQGSEA. The CDR3 runs 11 residues. V lost 4 bases and J lost 15, with 15 bases in between. The CDR3, as DNA: TGCAGCGTTGGGGGAGACGGAAAGGTGTTTTTT. This gives the protein CSVGGDGKVFF.

This clone was detected only a few times. This rearrangement joins TRBV9 to TRBJ2-7; 10 nucleotides line up with TRBD1. Germline values: CDR1 SGDLS, CDR2 YYNGEE. This CDR3 spans 17 amino acids. Trimming at V came to 4 bases and at J to 5 bases, leaving 15 bases not matched to a gene. CDR3 sequence: CASSIQPGTGVKNEQYF. In DNA form, the CDR3 reads TGTGCCAGCAGCATTCAACCTGGGACAGGGGTCAAAAACGAGCAGTACTTC.

The V gene is TRBV5-5, the J gene TRBJ1-5, with TRBD1 as a possible D gene (5 bases). With 5 bases removed from V and 3 bases from J, the gap between germline ends came to 12 bases. Germline V lookup: CDR1 SGHKS, CDR2 YYEKEE (reference sequence). This CDR3 contains 14 residues. CDR3 sequence reads: CASRPDSDNQPQHF. Here the CDR3 DNA reads TGTGCCAGCAGGCCTGACAGCGACAATCAGCCCCAGCATTTT.

The gene calls are TRBV6-1 and TRBJ1-2, with D unresolved. The V and J ends lost 3 bases and 4 bases respectively, with 9 bases between them. CDR3 length: 13 residues. Germline V lookup: CDR1 MNHNS, CDR2 SASEGT. Here the CDR3 DNA reads TGTGCCAGCAGTGAGGACTTACCCTATGGCTACACCTTC. Its protein product is CASSEDLPYGYTF.